The present T cell receptor beta chain was sequenced within a study of OX40 agonist ivuxolimab in advanced cancers. Notes on this clone: Its antigen remains unidentified.

Repertoires were generated with immunoSEQ multiplex PCR, while TCRdb's copy carries only in-frame clones and drops some. The data contain about 120,000 clones, over 75% of them singletons. V lost 3 bases to trimming and J lost 8 bases; unmatched junction nucleotides: 0. The CDR3 is 12 amino acids. Germline loops: CDR1 WSHSY, CDR2 SAAADI. The sampling schedule covered blood at baseline, cycle 4 day 1, and cycle 7 day 1. General study results and limits: On average, a greater number of expanded clones characterised CD8+ T cells relative to CD4+. The authors also found low normalized T-cell clonal expansion in some nonresponders.

The rearrangement uses TRBV10-2 and TRBJ1-4; TRBD1 aligns across 7 bases. Material: CD4+ or CD8+ T cells sorted from blood, obtained in a trial of the OX40 agonist ivuxolimab. The origin of this receptor is an adult with an advanced solid tumor such as melanoma, head and neck, liver or kidney cancer. CDR3 sequence (DNA): TGCGCCAGCAGTGAACAGGGGGAAAAACTGTTTTTT. Protein product: CASSEQGEKLFF.